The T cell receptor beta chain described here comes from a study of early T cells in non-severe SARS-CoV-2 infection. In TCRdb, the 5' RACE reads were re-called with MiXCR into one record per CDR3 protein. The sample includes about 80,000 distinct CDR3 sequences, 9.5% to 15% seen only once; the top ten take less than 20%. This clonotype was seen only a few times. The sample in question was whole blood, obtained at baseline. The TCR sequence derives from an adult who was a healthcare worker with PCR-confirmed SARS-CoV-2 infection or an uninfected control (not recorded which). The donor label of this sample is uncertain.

CDR3 bases: TGCGCCAGCAGGGCTGAAGAGACCCAGTACTTC. Amino acid sequence: CASRAEETQYF. The chain has TRBV5-1 and TRBJ2-5, with unresolved D. The CDR3 length is 11 residues. V lost 5 bases and J 3 bases, leaving 5 bases between the germline ends. Germline V gene sequence: CDR1 SGHRS, CDR2 YFSETQ.